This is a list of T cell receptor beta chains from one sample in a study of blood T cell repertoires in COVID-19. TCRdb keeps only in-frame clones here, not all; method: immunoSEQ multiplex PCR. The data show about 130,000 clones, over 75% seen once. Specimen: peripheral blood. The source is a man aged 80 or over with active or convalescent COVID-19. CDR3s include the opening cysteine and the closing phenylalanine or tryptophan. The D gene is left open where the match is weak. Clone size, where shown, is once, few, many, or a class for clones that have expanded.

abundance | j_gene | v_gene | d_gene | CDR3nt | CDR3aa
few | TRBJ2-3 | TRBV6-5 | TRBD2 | TGTGCCAGCAGTTACGGGTCCGGGGGGGGGACAGATACGCAGTATTTT | CASSYGSGGGTDTQYF
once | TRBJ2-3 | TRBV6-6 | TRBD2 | TGTGCCAGCAGCGGACGTGGCGGGGGGGCCTCAGATACGCAGTATTTT | CASSGRGGGASDTQYF
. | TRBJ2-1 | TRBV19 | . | TGTGCCAGTAGTATAAATCCACAGATCAGATCCAATGAGCAGTTCTTC | CASSINPQIRSNEQFF
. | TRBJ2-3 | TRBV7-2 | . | TGTGCCAGCAGCTTCGCGGGGGCCGGGGTAGATACGCAGTATTTT | CASSFAGAGVDTQYF
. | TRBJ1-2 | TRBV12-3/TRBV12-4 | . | TGTGCCAGCAGTTTAAGTTCGAGTTATGGCTACACCTTC | CASSLSSSYGYTF
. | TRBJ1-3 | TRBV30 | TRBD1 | TGTGCCTGGAGTGTACAGGGGAAATCTGGAAACACCATATATTTT | CAWSVQGKSGNTIYF
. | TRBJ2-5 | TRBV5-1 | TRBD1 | TGCGCCAGCAGCTTGGCCGTCGGGACAGGACAAGAGACCCAGTACTTC | CASSLAVGTGQETQYF
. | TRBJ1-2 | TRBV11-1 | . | TGTGCCAGCAGCTCGACAACCAGGGGAAACTATGGCTACACCTTC | CASSSTTRGNYGYTF
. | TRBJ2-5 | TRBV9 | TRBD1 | TGTGCCAGCAGCGTAGCAGGGGGACAGACCCAAGAGACCCAGTACTTC | CASSVAGGQTQETQYF
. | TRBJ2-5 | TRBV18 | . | TGTGCCAGCTCACCATCTTGGGCAGGGGAAGAGACCCAGTACTTC | CASSPSWAGEETQYF
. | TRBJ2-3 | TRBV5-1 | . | TGCGCCAGCAGCGACGACGGGGGGCTCACAGATACGCAGTATTTT | CASSDDGGLTDTQYF
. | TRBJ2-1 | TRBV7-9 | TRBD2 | TGTGCCAGCAGCAGTCGACTAGCGGGAGGATTAAATGAGCAGTTCTTC | CASSSRLAGGLNEQFF
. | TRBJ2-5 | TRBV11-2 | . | TGTGCCAGCAGCCCCCTACGACTAGAACAAGAGACCCAGTACTTC | CASSPLRLEQETQYF
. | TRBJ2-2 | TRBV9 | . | TGTGCCAGCGGGGGGGCCCTTGAGACCGGGGAGCTGTTTTTT | CASGGALETGELFF
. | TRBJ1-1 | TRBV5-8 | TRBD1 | TGTGCCAGCAGCTTGGACAGGGGTGCCGAAGCTTTCTTT | CASSLDRGAEAFF
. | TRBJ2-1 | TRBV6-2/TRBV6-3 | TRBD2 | TGTGCCAGCAGTTACGGCCGACTAGCGAGGACCTACAATGAGCAGTTCTTC | CASSYGRLARTYNEQFF
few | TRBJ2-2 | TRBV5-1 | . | TGCGCCAGCAGGGGGGCAGCCGACACCGGGGAGCTGTTTTTT | CASRGAADTGELFF
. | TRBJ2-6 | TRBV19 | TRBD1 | TGTGCCAGTAGTCCCCGGGACAGGTCCTTCTCTGGGGCCAACGTCCTGACTTTC | CASSPRDRSFSGANVLTF
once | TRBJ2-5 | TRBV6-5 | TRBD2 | TGTGCCAGCAGTTACTCTCTGGGAGGGCAAGAGACCCAGTACTTC | CASSYSLGGQETQYF
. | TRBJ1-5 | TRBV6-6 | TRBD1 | TGTGCCAGCAGTGGACAGGGCGGACGTAAACAGCCCCAGCATTTT | CASSGQGGRKQPQHF
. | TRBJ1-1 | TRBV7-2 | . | TGTGCCAGCAGCTTAGAAGCAGGGTCGAACACTGAAGCTTTCTTT | CASSLEAGSNTEAFF
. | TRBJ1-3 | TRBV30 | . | TGTGCCTGGAGCGCCGCGGTGACTGTCTTGCGAAACACCATATATTTT | CAWSAAVTVLRNTIYF
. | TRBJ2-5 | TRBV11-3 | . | TGTGCCAGCAGCTTAGGGGCCTGGGAGACCCAGTACTTC | CASSLGAWETQYF
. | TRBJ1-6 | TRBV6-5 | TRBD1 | TGTGCCAGCTTCTGGGACAGGGAGAATTCACCCCTCCACTTT | CASFWDRENSPLHF
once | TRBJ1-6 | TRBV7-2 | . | TGTGCCAGCAGCTTAGCCGGGGTAAGGAGCACCTATAATTCACCCCTCCACTTT | CASSLAGVRSTYNSPLHF
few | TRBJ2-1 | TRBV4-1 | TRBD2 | TGCGCCAGCAGCCACATTGGACTAGCGGGAGGGCTCTCCTACAATGAGCAGTTCTTC | CASSHIGLAGGLSYNEQFF
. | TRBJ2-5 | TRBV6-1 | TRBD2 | TGTGCCAGCAGTGAAAAAAGCGGGGGACGCGAGACCCAGTACTTC | CASSEKSGGRETQYF
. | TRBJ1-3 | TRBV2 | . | TGTGCCAGCAGGAGCAGGGGTAATAGAGGAAACACCATATATTTT | CASRSRGNRGNTIYF
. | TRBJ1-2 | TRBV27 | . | TGTGCCAGCAGTTTCTTACCGCCAGTTTATGGCTACACCTTC | CASSFLPPVYGYTF
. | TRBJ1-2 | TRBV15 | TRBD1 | TGTGCCACCAGTCGACAGGGGGCTGACGGCTACACCTTC | CATSRQGADGYTF
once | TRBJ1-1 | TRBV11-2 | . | TGTGCCAGCAGCTTAATCGGGGTGACCACTGAAGCTTTCTTT | CASSLIGVTTEAFF
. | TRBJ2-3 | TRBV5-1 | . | TGCGCCAGCAGCACGAAGGGGGATACGCAGTATTTT | CASSTKGDTQYF
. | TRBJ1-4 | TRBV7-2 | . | TGTGCCAGCAGCTTAGTAGGGGGTAATAGAATAGGGACTAATGAAAAACTGTTTTTT | CASSLVGGNRIGTNEKLFF
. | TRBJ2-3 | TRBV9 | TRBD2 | TGTGCCAGCAGCGTAGCAACTAGCGGAGATACGCAGTATTTT | CASSVATSGDTQYF
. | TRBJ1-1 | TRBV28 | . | TGTGCCAGCGGGCGATGGCAAGAAGCTTTCTTT | CASGRWQEAFF
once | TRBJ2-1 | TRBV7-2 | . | TGTGCCAGCAGCTCGTCGGGAATTGGCGATGAGCAGTTCTTC | CASSSSGIGDEQFF
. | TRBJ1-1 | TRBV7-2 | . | TGTGCCAGCAGCCAAGCGGGTACTTTGTACACTGAAGCTTTCTTT | CASSQAGTLYTEAFF
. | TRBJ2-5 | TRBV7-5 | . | TGTGTCAGAAGCTTAGAATGTGTGGAGGGAGGGACATTGATTCAACTGGAGACCCAGTACTTC | CVRSLECVEGGTLIQLETQYF
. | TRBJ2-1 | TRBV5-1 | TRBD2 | TGCGCCAGCAGGTCCTTAGCGGGAGGACCACATGAGCAGTTCTTC | CASRSLAGGPHEQFF
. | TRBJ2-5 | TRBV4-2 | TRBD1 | TGTGCCAGCAGCCAAGTGGACAGGGTGGGGGAGACCCAGTACTTC | CASSQVDRVGETQYF
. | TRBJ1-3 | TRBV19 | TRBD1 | TGTGCCAGCAAGACAGGGGCTGGCTCTGGAAACACCATATATTTT | CASKTGAGSGNTIYF
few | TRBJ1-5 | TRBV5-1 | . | TGCGCCAGCAGCTTGGTCCCCGACAGTTCCAATCAGCCCCAGCATTTT | CASSLVPDSSNQPQHF
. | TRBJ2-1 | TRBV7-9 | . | TGTGCCAGCAACCAGGACTACTATGAGCAGTTCTTC | CASNQDYYEQFF
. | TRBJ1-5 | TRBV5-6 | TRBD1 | TGTGCCAGCAGCCAGGACAGGGGTATCAATCAGCCCCAGCATTTT | CASSQDRGINQPQHF
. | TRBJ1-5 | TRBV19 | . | TGTGCCAGTAGTACAGGGTTCGGGCAGCCCCAGCATTTT | CASSTGFGQPQHF
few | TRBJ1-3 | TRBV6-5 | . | TGTGCCAGCACCCCTCTTGGGGCAGGAAACACCATATATTTT | CASTPLGAGNTIYF
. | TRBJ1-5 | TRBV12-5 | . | TGTGCTAGTGGTCGGGGTAGTGGCAATCAGCCCCAGCATTTT | CASGRGSGNQPQHF
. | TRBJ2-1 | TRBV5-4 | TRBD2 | TGTGCCAGCAGCTTCCGGCTAGCGGGAGGGATGGATGAGCAGTTCTTC | CASSFRLAGGMDEQFF
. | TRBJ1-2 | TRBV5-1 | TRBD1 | TGCGCCAGCAGCGCACCGGGACAGGGGGCTTCTGGCTACACCTTC | CASSAPGQGASGYTF
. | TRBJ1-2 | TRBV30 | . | TGTGCCTGGAGTAGAGACAGACCCTATGGCTACACCTTC | CAWSRDRPYGYTF
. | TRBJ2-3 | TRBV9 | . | TGTGCCAGCAGCGTAGCTGTAGGGGATGCAGATACGCAGTATTTT | CASSVAVGDADTQYF
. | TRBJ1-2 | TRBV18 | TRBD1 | TGTGCCAGCTCAACAAAGGCCCCGGACAGGGGCGGCTACACCTTC | CASSTKAPDRGGYTF
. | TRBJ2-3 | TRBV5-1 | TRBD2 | TGCGCCAGCAGCTTGGAAGCGGGGGCCGATACGCAGTATTTT | CASSLEAGADTQYF
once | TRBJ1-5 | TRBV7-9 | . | TGTGCCAGCAGCTTAGCAGGGGTTGTGGGTCAGCCCCAGCATTTT | CASSLAGVVGQPQHF
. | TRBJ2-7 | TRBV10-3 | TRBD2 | TGTGCCATCAGTGTAGCGGGAGCTGGCTACGAGCAGTACTTC | CAISVAGAGYEQYF
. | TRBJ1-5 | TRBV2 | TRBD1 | TGTGCCAGCGGTATCCCCGGGGCCCCGGGACAGAGCAATCAGCCCCAGCATTTT | CASGIPGAPGQSNQPQHF
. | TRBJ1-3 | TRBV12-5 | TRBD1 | TGTGCTAGTGGACAGGGGCTCGGAAACACCATATATTTT | CASGQGLGNTIYF
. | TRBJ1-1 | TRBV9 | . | TGTGCCAGCAGCCCCCAGCAGGGGAACACTGAAGCTTTCTTT | CASSPQQGNTEAFF
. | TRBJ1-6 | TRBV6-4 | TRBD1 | TGTGCCAGCAGAGGGACAGGGTATAATTCACCCCTCCACTTT | CASRGTGYNSPLHF